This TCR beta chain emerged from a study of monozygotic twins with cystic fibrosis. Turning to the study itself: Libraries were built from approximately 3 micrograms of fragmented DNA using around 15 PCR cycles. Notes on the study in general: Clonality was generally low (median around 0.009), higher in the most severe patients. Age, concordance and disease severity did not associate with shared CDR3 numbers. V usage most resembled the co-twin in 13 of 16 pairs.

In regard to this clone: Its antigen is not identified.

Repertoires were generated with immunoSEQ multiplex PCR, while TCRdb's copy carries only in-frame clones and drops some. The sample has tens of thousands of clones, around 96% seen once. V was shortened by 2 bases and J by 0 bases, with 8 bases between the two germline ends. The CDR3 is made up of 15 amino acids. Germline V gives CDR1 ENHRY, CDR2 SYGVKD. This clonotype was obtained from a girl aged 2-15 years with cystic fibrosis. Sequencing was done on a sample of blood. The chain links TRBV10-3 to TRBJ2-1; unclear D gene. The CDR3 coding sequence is TGTGCCATCAGTGAGCAGGAGAGCTCCTACAATGAGCAGTTCTTC. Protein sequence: CAISEQESSYNEQFF.